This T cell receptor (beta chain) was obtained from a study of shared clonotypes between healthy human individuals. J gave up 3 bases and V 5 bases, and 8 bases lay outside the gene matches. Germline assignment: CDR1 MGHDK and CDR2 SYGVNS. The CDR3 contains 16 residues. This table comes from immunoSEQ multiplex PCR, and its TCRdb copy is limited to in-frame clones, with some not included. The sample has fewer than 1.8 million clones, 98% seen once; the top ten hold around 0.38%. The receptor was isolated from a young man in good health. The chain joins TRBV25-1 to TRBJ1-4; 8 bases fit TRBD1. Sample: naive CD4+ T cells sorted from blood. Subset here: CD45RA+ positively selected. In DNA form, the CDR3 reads TGTGCCAGCAGTACACTTGAGACAGGGGCTAATGAAAAACTGTTTTTT. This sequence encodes CASSTLETGANEKLFF.